These 8 T cell receptor beta chains came from one sample sequenced in a study of human T cells and chemical hapten exposure. MiXCR was run by TCRdb on the RACE reads, yielding one entry per CDR3 protein. Found here are 45,000 or so distinct CDR3 sequences, about 4.8% of them singletons; the top ten hold around 5.8%. The time point: healthy volunteer bleed at 2 weeks. Sequencing started from total RNA isolated from unfractionated whole blood. The material sequenced was whole blood. The receptors originated from a human donor in good health. Some clones in this sample may be carry-over from other donors' samples.

V usage is TRBV28 and J usage is TRBJ2-1, with a tentative D call TRBD2 (6 bases). V lost 5 bases to trimming and J lost 7 bases, with 15 bases between them. This CDR3 has 14 amino acids. Germline loops: CDR1 MDHEN, CDR2 SYDVKM. CDR3 nucleotide sequence: TGTGCCAGCAGTCCCCCGGGACTCTCGAATGAGCAGTTCTTC. Translation gives CASSPPGLSNEQFF.

This clonotype was counted at least ten times. This chain joins TRBV3-1 and TRBJ2-3; TRBD2 agrees at 9 bases. J gave up 6 bases and V 3 bases, and 4 bases lay outside the gene matches. CDR3 length equals 14 residues. The germline gives CDR1 LGHDT, CDR2 YNNKEL (reference sequence). The CDR3 DNA reads TGTGCCAGCAGCCACGCAGCGGGAGGTGATACGCAGTATTTT. Residues: CASSHAAGGDTQYF.

Remarks on this clonotype: This sequence may be a read error, since a much larger clone differs from it by one base. The chain employs TRBV27 and TRBJ1-2; TRBD1 agrees at 8 bases. The CDR3 consists of 15 residues. The trim removed 5 bases at V and 4 bases at J, leaving 9 bases unmatched. Per germline, CDR1 MNHEY and CDR2 SMNVEV (reference sequence). The CDR3 DNA follows: TGTGCCAGCAGTGTCGGACAGGGCTCCAGCTATGGCTACACCTTC. Residues: CASSVGQGSSYGYTF.

CDR3 region: CASSPGLAGGLSYNEQFF. The CDR3, as DNA: TGCGCCAGCAGCCCGGGACTAGCGGGGGGACTCTCCTACAATGAGCAGTTCTTC. The chain joins TRBV5-1 to TRBJ2-1; 15 bases line up with TRBD2. Losses at the gene ends were 4 bases for V and 0 bases for J; bases not matched to a gene: 5. This CDR3 has 18 amino acids. Looked up from germline, CDR1 is SGHRS and CDR2 is YFSETQ.

There are a few counts of this clonotype. This chain connects TRBV20-1 to TRBJ1-1; no clear D. The CDR3 is made up of 13 amino acids. CDR1 is DFQATT, CDR2 SNEGSKA, per germline (reference sequence). Trimming cost V 3 bases and J 2 bases, with 10 bases left between them. The CDR3 reads CSARVDGNTEAFF. Here the CDR3 DNA reads TGCAGTGCTAGGGTGGACGGAAACACTGAAGCTTTCTTT.

This chain links TRBV6-6 with TRBJ2-7; 7 positions match TRBD1. V shed 2 bases and J 5 bases; nucleotides not matched to a gene: 3. The CDR3 extends over 13 amino acids. Germline CDR1 and CDR2: MNHNY and SVGAGI (reference sequence). The CDR3 protein is CASSYQQGNEQYF. The CDR3 DNA sequence: TGTGCCAGCAGTTACCAACAGGGGAACGAGCAGTACTTC.

The rearrangement uses TRBV20-1 and TRBJ2-2; no reliable D call. V was pared by 0 bases and J by 7 bases, with 6 bases between. The CDR3 length is 12 residues. The germline gives CDR1 DFQATT, CDR2 SNEGSKA (reference sequence). Here the CDR3 reads CSARDPGGELFF. CDR3 in DNA: TGCAGTGCTAGAGATCCGGGCGGGGAGCTGTTTTTT.

By proportion, this clonotype is medium-sized. V is TRBV30 and J is TRBJ2-7; TRBD2 matches at 10 bases. The V segment lost 7 bases and the J segment 5 bases; nucleotides outside the gene matches: 8. Germline V gives CDR1 GTSNPN, CDR2 SVGIG (reference sequence). This CDR3 region has 13 residues. The CDR3 reads CALQREGRNEQYF. CDR3 sequence (DNA): TGTGCCTTACAGCGGGAGGGCCGCAACGAGCAGTACTTC.